This T cell receptor beta chain was captured in a study of shared clonotypes between healthy human individuals. The CDR3 sequence is 15 residues long. The germline V gene has CDR1 SEHNR and CDR2 FQNEAQ (reference sequence). Trimming took off 1 base at V and 2 bases at J, with 11 bases between the two ends. Evenly divided among several immunoSEQ plates was the genomic DNA of each subset. Profiling relied on immunoSEQ multiplex PCR, and the TCRdb table lists in-frame clones only, not all of them. The sample shows approximately 2,000,000 clones, roughly 92% of them seen only once. General study points: The study found about 5% of naive CD4 clonotypes shared across four donors. On the whole, naive subsets had larger estimated richness than memory subsets had. Tissues were not sampled, only blood, and their repertoires likely differ.

About this clone itself: No antigen is known for it.

The sequenced material came from naive CD4+ T cells from PBMCs. Subset in this sample: CD45RA+ positively selected. The origin of this receptor is a man aged 18-30 years in good health. Some clones in this sample may be carry-over from other donors' samples. This chain connects TRBV7-9 to TRBJ1-2; no clear D gene. The CDR3 bases are TGTGCCAGCAGCTTAGGTCTGGGTATGAACTATGGCTACACCTTC. This translates into CASSLGLGMNYGYTF.